The rows below give T cell receptor beta chains drawn from one sample of a study of T cell changes during pregnancy in multiple sclerosis. The table came from immunoSEQ multiplex PCR; TCRdb's copy has only in-frame clones and leaves some out. This table holds under 30,000 clones, 80% to 90% found once. The sample consisted of CD8+ T cells from peripheral blood mononuclear cells, taken in the second trimester of pregnancy. Receptors were obtained from a female donor with multiple sclerosis, enrolled in a pregnancy study. The CDR3 runs from the conserved cysteine through the conserved F or W. D genes are given only for firm matches. The size field is filled for only some rows; it gives once, few, many or a size class.

abundance	j_gene	d_gene	v_gene	CDR3nt	CDR3aa
NA	TRBJ1-3	NA	TRBV6-5	TGTGCCAGCAGTTACTCAGGGGAGGGTGGAAACACCATATATTTT	CASSYSGEGGNTIYF
NA	TRBJ2-7	TRBD2	TRBV19	TGTGCCAGTAGTATGTCTAGCGGGACCTACGAGCAGTACTTC	CASSMSSGTYEQYF
NA	TRBJ2-5	TRBD1	TRBV9	TGTGCCAGCAGCGGACAGGGTTGGGAGACCCAGTACTTC	CASSGQGWETQYF
NA	TRBJ2-1	TRBD2	TRBV11-2	TGTGCCAGCAGCCCCCGGACTAGCGGGGGGGCCAGGTACAATGAGCAGTTCTTC	CASSPRTSGGARYNEQFF
NA	TRBJ2-1	TRBD2	TRBV7-9	TGTGCCAGCAGGCCCGGGACTAGCACCAATGAGCAGTTCTTC	CASRPGTSTNEQFF
NA	TRBJ1-5	NA	TRBV7-8	TGTGCCAGCAATTCGCAGGGAAGGAGCAATCAGCCCCAGCATTTT	CASNSQGRSNQPQHF
once	TRBJ2-7	TRBD1	TRBV27	TGTGCCAGCAGTCCCGGGACAGGGGGGTTGGAGCAGTACTTC	CASSPGTGGLEQYF
NA	TRBJ2-3	NA	TRBV28	TGTGCCAGCAGTACCCTTCTAGTGGATACGCAGTATTTT	CASSTLLVDTQYF
many	TRBJ1-2	NA	TRBV4-3	TGCGCCAGCAGCTCACTCTTGGGCTACACCTTC	CASSSLLGYTF
NA	TRBJ1-2	NA	TRBV27	TGTGCCACCGCGTTCGGGGTTAACTATGGCTACACCTTC	CATAFGVNYGYTF
NA	TRBJ2-7	NA	TRBV2	TGTGCCAGCAGCCTAGTCTCCTACGAGCAGTACTTC	CASSLVSYEQYF
NA	TRBJ2-1	NA	TRBV7-8	TGTGCCAGCAGCTTAGCGCGGGGACCCAATGAGCAGTTCTTC	CASSLARGPNEQFF
NA	TRBJ2-1	TRBD2	TRBV4-3	TGCGCCAGCAGCCAAGATGGGCTAGCGGGAACCAATGAGCAGTTCTTC	CASSQDGLAGTNEQFF
NA	TRBJ2-1	TRBD2	TRBV9	TGTGCCAGCAGCGCTCTAGCGGGGTTAGACAATGAGCAGTTCTTC	CASSALAGLDNEQFF
NA	TRBJ2-7	NA	TRBV5-1	TGCGCCAGCAGCTTGGACTACCCTAACGAGCAGTACTTC	CASSLDYPNEQYF
NA	TRBJ2-4	NA	TRBV7-3	TGTGCCAGCAGCTTACCGCCGGAAAACATTCAGTACTTC	CASSLPPENIQYF
NA	TRBJ2-1	TRBD1	TRBV27	TGTGCCAGCAGTCCCGGGACAGGGAGTGAGCAGTTCTTC	CASSPGTGSEQFF
NA	TRBJ2-7	TRBD2	TRBV27	TGTGCCAGCAGTTTTAGCGGGAGCTCCTACGAGCAGTACTTC	CASSFSGSSYEQYF
NA	TRBJ1-1	NA	TRBV11-2	TGTGCCAGCAGCTTAGACAGGGGCACTGAAGCTTTCTTT	CASSLDRGTEAFF
once	TRBJ2-7	TRBD1	TRBV6-6	TGTGCCAGCAGTTATTACAGGGGCTACGAGCAGTACTTC	CASSYYRGYEQYF
NA	TRBJ2-1	NA	TRBV6-5	TGTGCCAGCAGACTCCGGGACACATCCTACAATGAGCAGTTCTTC	CASRLRDTSYNEQFF
NA	TRBJ2-1	NA	TRBV7-3	TGTGCCAGCAGCCGAGAACCGGGACTGTCCTACAATGAGCAGTTCTTC	CASSREPGLSYNEQFF
few	TRBJ2-1	TRBD2	TRBV30	TGTGCCTGGAGGGTTAGCGGGACTTCCTACAATGAGCAGTTCTTC	CAWRVSGTSYNEQFF
NA	TRBJ2-1	TRBD1	TRBV28	TGTGCCAGTTGGACAGGTACCTACAATGAGCAGTTCTTC	CASWTGTYNEQFF
NA	TRBJ2-2	TRBD1	TRBV15	TGTGCCACCAGCAGAGAGATAGGAGGACAGGGATCCGGGGAGCTGTTTTTT	CATSREIGGQGSGELFF
NA	TRBJ2-7	TRBD2	TRBV30	TGTGCCTGGAGTGTGGGGAGGGACGTCCACGAGCAGTACTTC	CAWSVGRDVHEQYF